The clone carrying this TCR beta chain was seen a single time. This entry comes from a study of cytomegalovirus exposure and HLA in healthy donors. Across the study: Early release data held around 82 million unique TCRs from HLA-typed donors.

The CDR3 runs to 17 residues. The germline CDR1 and CDR2 sequences are SGHNT and YYREEE (reference sequence). V lost 4 bases to trimming and J lost 7 bases, with 24 bases between them. PCR employed 60 Vbeta and 13 Jbeta primers. In the original workflow: In a later analysis, around 10 million of 65 million to 80 million unique beta chains occurred in at least two donors. Sequencing used immunoSEQ multiplex PCR; TCRdb keeps in-frame clones, though not all of them. V and J calls and clone size are those listed in that table; D and trimming were worked out from the DNA. The repertoire consists of 150,000 to 200,000 clones, with roughly 80% occurring once and the leading ten covering 1.7%.

The rearrangement joins TRBV5-4 to TRBJ2-1, with D possibly TRBD2 on 6 matching bases. Sequencing input: PBMCs. The source of this sequence is a woman younger than 30 in good health and CMV-seronegative. The CDR3 DNA reads as TGTGCCAGCAGCCCCAGCGGTACGGGAGCCAACGGGAATGAGCAGTTCTTC. Translated: CASSPSGTGANGNEQFF. The full variable domain, completed using reference TRBV5-4 and TRBJ2-1, is ETGVTQSPTHLIKTRGQQVTLRCSSQSGHNTVSWYQQALGQGPQFIFQYYREEENGRGNFPPRFSGLQFPNYSSELNVNALELDDSALYLCASSPSGTGANGNEQFFGPGTRLTVL.